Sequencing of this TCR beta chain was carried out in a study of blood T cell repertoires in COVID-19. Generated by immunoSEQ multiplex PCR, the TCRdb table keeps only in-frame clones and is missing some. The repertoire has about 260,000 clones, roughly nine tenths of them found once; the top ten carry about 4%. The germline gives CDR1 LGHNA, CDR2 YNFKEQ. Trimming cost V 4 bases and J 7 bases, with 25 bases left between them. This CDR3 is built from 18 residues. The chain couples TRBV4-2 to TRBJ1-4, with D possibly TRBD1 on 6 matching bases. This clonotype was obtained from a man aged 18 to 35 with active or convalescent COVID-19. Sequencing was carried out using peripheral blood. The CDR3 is CASSRRKSGGGEVEKLFF. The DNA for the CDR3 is TGTGCCAGCAGCCGAAGGAAGTCGGGGGGCGGGGAGGTTGAAAAACTGTTTTTT.